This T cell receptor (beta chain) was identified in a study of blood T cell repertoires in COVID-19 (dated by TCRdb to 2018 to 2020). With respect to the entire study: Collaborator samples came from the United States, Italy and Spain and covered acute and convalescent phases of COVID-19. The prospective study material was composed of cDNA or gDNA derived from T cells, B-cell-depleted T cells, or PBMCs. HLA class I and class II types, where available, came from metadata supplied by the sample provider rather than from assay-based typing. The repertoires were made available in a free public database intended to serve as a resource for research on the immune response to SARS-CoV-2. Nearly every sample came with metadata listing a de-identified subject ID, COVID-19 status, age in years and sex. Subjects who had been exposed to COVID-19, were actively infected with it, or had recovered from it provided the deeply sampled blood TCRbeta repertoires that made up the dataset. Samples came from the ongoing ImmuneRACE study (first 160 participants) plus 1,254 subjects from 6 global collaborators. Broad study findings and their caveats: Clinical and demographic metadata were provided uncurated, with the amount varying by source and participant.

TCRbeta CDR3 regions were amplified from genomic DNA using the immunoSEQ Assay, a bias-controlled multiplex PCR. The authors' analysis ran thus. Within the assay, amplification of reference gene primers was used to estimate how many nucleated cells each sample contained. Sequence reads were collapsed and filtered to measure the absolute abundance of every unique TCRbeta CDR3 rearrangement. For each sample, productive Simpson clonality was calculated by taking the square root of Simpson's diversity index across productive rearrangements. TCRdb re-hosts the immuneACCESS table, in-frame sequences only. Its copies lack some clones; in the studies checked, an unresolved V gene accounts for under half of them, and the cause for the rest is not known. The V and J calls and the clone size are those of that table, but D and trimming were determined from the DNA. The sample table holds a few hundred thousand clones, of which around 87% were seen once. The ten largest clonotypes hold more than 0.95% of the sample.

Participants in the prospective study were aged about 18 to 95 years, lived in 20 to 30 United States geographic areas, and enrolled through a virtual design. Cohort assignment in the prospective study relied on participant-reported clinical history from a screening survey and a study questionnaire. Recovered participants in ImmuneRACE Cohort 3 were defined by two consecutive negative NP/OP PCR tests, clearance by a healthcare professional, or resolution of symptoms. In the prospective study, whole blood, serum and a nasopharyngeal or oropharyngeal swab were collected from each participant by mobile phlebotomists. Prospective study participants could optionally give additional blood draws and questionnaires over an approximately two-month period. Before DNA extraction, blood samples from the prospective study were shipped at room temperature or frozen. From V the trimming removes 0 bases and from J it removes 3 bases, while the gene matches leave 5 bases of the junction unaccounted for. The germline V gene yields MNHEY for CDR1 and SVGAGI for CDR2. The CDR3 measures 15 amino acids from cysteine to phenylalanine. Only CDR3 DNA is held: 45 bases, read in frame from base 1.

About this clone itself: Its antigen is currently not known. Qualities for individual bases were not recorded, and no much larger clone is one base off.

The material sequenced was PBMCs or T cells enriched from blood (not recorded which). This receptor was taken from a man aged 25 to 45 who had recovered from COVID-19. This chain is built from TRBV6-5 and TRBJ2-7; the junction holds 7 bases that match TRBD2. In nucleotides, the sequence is TGTGCCAGCAGTTACTCAGCGACGGGAGGCTACGAGCAGTACTTC. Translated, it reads CASSYSATGGYEQYF.